The 17 T cell receptor beta chains below all came from one sample that was sequenced in a study of blood T cells in healthy people across ages (dated by TCRdb to the mid-2010s). Preparation of the library involved 5' RACE. The sample was run on an Illumina HiSeq 2500. A second roughly 6 to 11 cycle PCR used a sample-barcoded 5' primer and a J-beta primer mix. Starting from the raw public reads, TCRdb applied fastp trimming at Q25, assembled clones with MiXCR and retained in-frame beta chains. When rows share a CDR3 protein, they turn into one entry using the most common DNA and genes. This sample has nearly 800,000 distinct CDR3 sequences in its table, and 56% of those were observed once. Roughly 25% of the sample comes from the top ten. The sequenced sample consisted of blood. These receptor sequences come from a man in his forties in good health.

This clonotype was observed many times. One junction end does not reproduce the germline sequence, and a read error may be involved. This rearrangement joins TRBV13 to TRBJ1-2; 10 bases align to TRBD1. Germline assignment: CDR1 PRHDT and CDR2 FYEKMQ (reference sequence). The CDR3 extends over 15 amino acids. The CDR3 nucleotides read TGTGCCAGCAGCCTAGGAGGACAGGGGGACTATGGCTACACCTTC. Translation: CASSLGGQGDYGYTF. The variable domain in full, with the rest retrieved from reference TRBV13 and TRBJ1-2, is AAGVIQSPRHLIKEKRETATLKCYPIPRHDTVYWYQQGPGQDPQFLISFYEKMQSDKGSIPDRFSAQQFSDYHSELNMSSLELGDSALYFCASSLGGQGDYGYTFGSGTRLTVV.

V is TRBV2 and J is TRBJ2-3; D is possibly TRBD2 (6 bases). V was clipped by 6 bases and J by 5 bases, with 15 bases between them. Germline values: CDR1 SNHLY, CDR2 FYNNEI. CDR3 size: 14 residues. The CDR3 DNA follows: TGTGCCAGCAGCGCGGGACTGTCGGGAGATACGCAGTATTTT. Translated: CASSAGLSGDTQYF.

The chain is built from TRBV12-3 or TRBV12-4 and TRBJ2-5; 8 bases map to TRBD2. CDR3 size: 17 residues. With 3 bases clipped from V and 5 bases from J, the junction kept 14 bases outside the gene matches. CDR3 in amino acids: CASSLSTSGTLGETQYF. The CDR3 DNA is TGTGCCAGCAGTTTGAGTACTAGCGGAACCCTCGGGGAGACCCAGTACTTC.

This sequence joins TRBV10-3 and TRBJ2-3; 10 bases are a match to TRBD2. The CDR3 covers 17 residues. Germline V gene sequence: CDR1 ENHRY, CDR2 SYGVKD. V lost 10 bases to trimming and J lost 4 bases; unmatched junction nucleotides: 17. DNA of the CDR3: TGTGCCACCGTACCCTCGATCCAGAGCGGGGGGGCAGATACGCAGTATTTT. Its protein is CATVPSIQSGGADTQYF.

The chain is built from TRBV28 and TRBJ2-5; 8 bases are a match to TRBD1. The V gene end was trimmed by 6 bases and the J gene end by 12 bases; junction bases not matched to a gene: 9. CDR3 length equals 12 residues. Per germline, CDR1 MDHEN and CDR2 SYDVKM. The DNA of the CDR3 is TGTGCCAGCAGCCGAGACAGGGGAAGGGAGTACTTC. It encodes CASSRDRGREYF.

The rearrangement joins TRBV4-2 to TRBJ2-7; D is uncertain. CDR1 is LGHNA, CDR2 YNFKEQ, per germline. Trimming shortened V by 0 bases and J by 7 bases, and 7 bases separated the two germline ends. The CDR3 consists of 12 residues. The CDR3 is CASSQDPGEQYF. The DNA of the CDR3 is TGTGCCAGCAGCCAAGATCCTGGGGAGCAGTACTTC.

The gene calls are TRBV7-2 and TRBJ2-5, with 12 bases that match TRBD2. Germline CDR1 SGHTA, CDR2 FQGNSA. This CDR3 is 15 amino acids long. J gave up 2 bases and V 5 bases, and 3 bases lay outside the gene matches. The CDR3 DNA follows: TGTGCCAGCAGCACCGGACTAGCGGGACAAGAGACCCAGTACTTC. Translated: CASSTGLAGQETQYF. The whole variable domain, remainder taken from reference TRBV7-2 and TRBJ2-5, is GAGVSQSPSNKVTEKGKDVELRCDPISGHTALYWYRQSLGQGLEFLIYFQGNSAPDKSGLPSDRFSAERTGGSVSTLTIQRTQQEDSAVYLCASSTGLAGQETQYFGPGTRLLVL.

The V and J genes are TRBV5-6 and TRBJ1-2, with 7 bases fitting TRBD1. Trimming took 4 bases from V and 4 from J; bases not matched to a gene: 13. This CDR3 has 16 amino acids. Germline V lookup: CDR1 SGHDT, CDR2 YYEEEE. The CDR3 DNA follows: TGTGCCAGCAGCCCAAGGGGTCCAGGGGGTGCCTATGGCTACACCTTC. This translates into CASSPRGPGGAYGYTF.

V and J are TRBV5-1 and TRBJ2-1; D may be TRBD1 (5 bases). This CDR3 is 14 amino acids long. Germline V gives CDR1 SGHRS, CDR2 YFSETQ. The V and J ends lost 0 bases and 10 bases respectively, with 14 bases between them. The CDR3 bases are TGCGCCAGCAGCTTGGACAGGCGGTCCTACGAGCAGTTCTTC. As protein: CASSLDRRSYEQFF.

In this sample, this clonotype turned up a few times. The chain links TRBV7-9 to TRBJ2-4; D may be TRBD2 (7 bases). Germline CDR1 is SEHNR and CDR2 is FQNEAQ (reference sequence). V shed 4 bases and J shed 8 bases, with 18 bases lying between them. The CDR3 length is 15 residues. Written as DNA, the CDR3 is TGTGCCAGCAGCTCCCGCTGGGGGGGGGCAGACATTCAGTACTTC. Its translation: CASSSRWGGADIQYF. The whole variable domain, remainder taken from reference TRBV7-9 and TRBJ2-4, is DTGVSQNPRHKITKRGQNVTFRCDPISEHNRLYWYRQTLGQGPEFLTYFQNEAQLEKSRLLSDRFSAERPKGSFSTLEIQRTEQGDSAMYLCASSSRWGGADIQYFGAGTRLSVL.

The chain couples TRBV7-8 to TRBJ2-5, with no clear D. Germline V gives CDR1 SGHVS, CDR2 FQNEAQ. V gave up 3 bases and J gave up 0 bases, with 8 bases separating them. This CDR3 is 14 amino acids long. The CDR3: CASSFGPYQETQYF. As DNA, the CDR3 is TGTGCCAGCAGCTTTGGACCGTACCAAGAGACCCAGTACTTC.

The chain has TRBV24-1 and TRBJ1-1; no definite D call. CDR1 and CDR2 from the germline V gene are KGHDR and SFDVKD. V lost 5 bases to trimming and J lost 0 bases, with 9 bases between them. CDR3 length: 14 residues. This chain's CDR3 is CATSASRMNTEAFF. In nucleotides, the CDR3 is TGTGCCACCAGTGCCTCCAGGATGAACACTGAAGCTTTCTTT.

There are a few counts of this clonotype. The rearrangement links TRBV15 to TRBJ1-5; D call uncertain. CDR1 and CDR2 (germline): LNHNV, YYDKDF (reference sequence). The CDR3 extends over 15 amino acids. V was cut by 6 bases and J by 1 base, with 13 bases left in between. CDR3 nucleotide sequence: TGTGCCACCAGGTTTGTGAAACAGAGCAATCAGCCCCAGCATTTT. As protein: CATRFVKQSNQPQHF. The whole variable domain, remainder taken from reference TRBV15 and TRBJ1-5, is DAMVIQNPRYQVTQFGKPVTLSCSQTLNHNVMYWYQQKSSQAPKLLFHYYDKDFNNEADTPDNFQSRRPNTSFCFLDIRSPGLGDTAMYLCATRFVKQSNQPQHFGDGTRLSIL.

This chain links TRBV6-5 with TRBJ2-3; 8 bases fit TRBD1. V shed 8 bases, J shed 3 bases, and the junction held 7 bases outside the gene matches. The germline CDR1 and CDR2 sequences are MNHEY and SVGAGI. The CDR3 is made up of 14 amino acids. The CDR3 spells CASGPGGLTDTQYF. The DNA for the CDR3 is TGTGCCAGCGGGCCAGGGGGCTTGACAGATACGCAGTATTTT.

V and J are TRBV6-5 and TRBJ2-1, with 10 bases lining up with TRBD2. There are 16 residues in the CDR3. The V and J ends lost 5 bases and 3 bases, in that order; junction bases with no gene match: 7. The germline V gene encodes CDR1 MNHEY and CDR2 SVGAGI. The chain's CDR3 is CASSPLAGVDYNEQFF. The CDR3 DNA reads TGTGCCAGCAGTCCCCTAGCGGGGGTAGACTACAATGAGCAGTTCTTC.

CDR3 coding DNA: TGTGCCACTCGGACGGTGGGCAATCAGCCCCAGCATTTT. Translation gives CATRTVGNQPQHF. The chain links TRBV2 to TRBJ1-5; D not certain. The germline gives CDR1 SNHLY, CDR2 FYNNEI. Trimming removed 10 bases at V and 2 bases at J, with 12 bases between. The CDR3 runs 13 residues.

The V call is TRBV6-2 or TRBV6-3, the J call TRBJ2-5; 8 bases match TRBD1. Trimming took 2 bases from V and 4 from J; bases not matched to a gene: 9. Germline assignment: CDR1 MNHEY and CDR2 SVGEGT. There are 16 residues in the CDR3. CDR3 region: CASSYAGGARGETQYF. The CDR3 nucleotides are TGTGCCAGCAGTTACGCAGGGGGCGCGCGGGGAGAGACCCAGTACTTC.